The rows below give T cell receptor beta chains drawn from one sample of a study of beta chain features in type 1 diabetes. Generated by immunoSEQ multiplex PCR, the TCRdb table keeps only in-frame clones and is missing some. The table shows 500,000 to 700,000 clones, with roughly a sixth occurring only once. Sequencing was performed on naive CD4+ T cells from blood. Source of these receptors: a man between 18 and 29 years old in good health. CDR3s include the opening cysteine and the closing phenylalanine or tryptophan. A D gene is named only where the DNA matches it firmly. A clone size is listed for some rows: how often the clone was seen (once, few, many), or a class if it is expanded.

V gene	clone size	J gene	D gene	CDR3 DNA	CDR3 protein
TRBV9	-	TRBJ1-2	-	TGTGCCAGCAGCGCCGCCGGGGCCCCACACTATGGCTACACCTTC	CASSAAGAPHYGYTF
TRBV25-1	-	TRBJ2-4	TRBD2	TGTGCCAGCAGTGATCCCGGGACTAGCGGGAGGAGGAGGAACATTCAGTACTTC	CASSDPGTSGRRRNIQYF
TRBV7-9	few	TRBJ2-5	-	TGTGCCAGCAGCTTGCGGGTTCGGGAGACCCAGTACTTC	CASSLRVRETQYF
TRBV7-2	-	TRBJ2-5	TRBD2	TGTGCCAGCAGACTAGCGGGGAGCCAAGAGACCCAGTACTTC	CASRLAGSQETQYF
TRBV7-2	few	TRBJ2-3	-	TGTGCCAGCAGCCCGGGCCTAGCAACCCTTCGCACAGATACGCAGTATTTT	CASSPGLATLRTDTQYF
TRBV29-1	-	TRBJ1-1	-	TGCAGCGTTGTTTCAGGGTTCACTGAAGCTTTCTTT	CSVVSGFTEAFF
TRBV28	-	TRBJ2-5	TRBD2	TGTGCCAGCAGTTCAGAGGCCGGACTAGCGGGAGAGGAGGAGACCCAGTACTTC	CASSSEAGLAGEEETQYF
TRBV1	-	TRBJ1-5	-	TGCACCAGCAGCCAAAGGTTTGGGTTTGTCGATCAGCCCCAGCATTTT	CTSSQRFGFVDQPQHF
TRBV4-3	-	TRBJ1-6	-	TGCGCCAGCAGCCAAGGGGGGACCAATAATTCACCCCTCCACTTT	CASSQGGTNNSPLHF
TRBV29-1	-	TRBJ1-2	-	TGCAGCGTTGGAACAGGAGGGGAGGGCTACACCTTC	CSVGTGGEGYTF
TRBV4-2	-	TRBJ2-4	-	TGTGCCAGCAGCCAAGAGGGAAGAAGAAGTCTGGGCAAAAACATTCAGTACTTC	CASSQEGRRSLGKNIQYF
TRBV18	-	TRBJ1-4	TRBD1	TGTGCCAGCTCACCTCTGATGCCGGGACAGAAAAATGAAAAACTGTTTTTT	CASSPLMPGQKNEKLFF
TRBV7-9	-	TRBJ2-7	TRBD2	TGTGCCAGCAGCTCTAGCGGGGGTTCCTACGAGCAGTACTTC	CASSSSGGSYEQYF
TRBV5-4	-	TRBJ2-3	-	TGTGCCAGCAGCGACTTCACAGATACGCAGTATTTT	CASSDFTDTQYF
TRBV29-1	-	TRBJ1-5	TRBD1	TGCAGCGTTAGTTCGGACAGGGGTTGGAATCAGCCCCAGCATTTT	CSVSSDRGWNQPQHF
TRBV7-2	-	TRBJ1-2	-	TGTGCCAGCAGCTTAGAAGCAGCTAACTATGGCTACACCTTC	CASSLEAANYGYTF
TRBV6-5	-	TRBJ1-1	-	TGTGCCGCCCGGGGGCCGCAGGGTGGAGCTTTCTTT	CAARGPQGGAFF
TRBV7-2	-	TRBJ1-2	-	TGTGCCAGCAGCTTACCCGGACAGAAGTTAGCTAACTATGGCTACACCTTC	CASSLPGQKLANYGYTF
TRBV18	few	TRBJ2-7	TRBD1	TGTGCCAGCTCACCGCCGGGACAGGTTGAGCAGTACTTC	CASSPPGQVEQYF
TRBV14	-	TRBJ1-3	-	TGTGCCAGCAGCCACAGGGAAAACACCATATATTTT	CASSHRENTIYF
TRBV5-1	few	TRBJ1-1	-	TGCGCCAGCGTTGACGGGGCAGGGAACACTGAAGCTTTCTTT	CASVDGAGNTEAFF
TRBV19	few	TRBJ2-4	-	TGTGCCAGCAGCGCCCCTCCCGGGAACATTCAGTACTTC	CASSAPPGNIQYF
TRBV9	once	TRBJ2-2	-	TGTGCCAGCAGCGTAGCCGGAGGCGTGACCGGGGAGCTGTTTTTT	CASSVAGGVTGELFF
TRBV10-3	few	TRBJ1-5	-	TGTGCCATCAGTAATACACAGGGTCAGCCCCAGCATTTT	CAISNTQGQPQHF
TRBV29-1	few	TRBJ2-3	-	TGCAGCGTTGAAGAGGTGGCGGGCCATACGGATACGCAGTATTTT	CSVEEVAGHTDTQYF
TRBV23-1	few	TRBJ2-7	-	TGCGCCAGCAGTCAATCTACAGGGAGGTGGAGCGGCTTC	CASSQSTGRWSGF
TRBV5-1	few	TRBJ2-1	-	TGCGCCAGCAGCTTGGTCCGTGGCAGCTCCTACAATGAGCAGTTCTTC	CASSLVRGSSYNEQFF
TRBV7-2	few	TRBJ2-5	-	TGTGCCAGCAGCCGCAATGCCCAAGAGACCCAGTACTTC	CASSRNAQETQYF
TRBV9	few	TRBJ1-1	TRBD1	TGTGCCAGCAGCCGGACAGGCTTGAACACTGAAGCTTTCTTT	CASSRTGLNTEAFF
TRBV9	-	TRBJ1-3	TRBD1	TGTGCCAGCAGCGTACAGAACAGGGGGTATGGAAACACCATATATTTT	CASSVQNRGYGNTIYF
TRBV5-1	-	TRBJ2-1	-	TGCGCCAGCAGCACACTTAGCTCCTACAATGAGCAGTTCTTC	CASSTLSSYNEQFF
TRBV5-4	-	TRBJ1-4	TRBD1	TGTGCCAGCAGACCCGACAGGGCCCCTAATGAAAAACTGTTTTTT	CASRPDRAPNEKLFF
TRBV13	-	TRBJ1-6	-	TGTGCCAGCAGCTTAGGAGTGAATAATTCACCCCTCCACTTT	CASSLGVNNSPLHF
TRBV5-4	few	TRBJ2-1	TRBD2	TGTGCCAGCAGGCTAGCGGGAGGGTTTCTTGAGCAGTTCTTC	CASRLAGGFLEQFF
TRBV30	few	TRBJ1-6	-	TGTGCCTGGACCCAATGGGGAAAGCTTAAATCACCCCTCCACTTT	CAWTQWGKLKSPLHF
TRBV14	-	TRBJ2-7	-	TGTGCCAGCAGCCAATCGGCTGGGGTCGAGCAGTACTTC	CASSQSAGVEQYF
TRBV4-3	-	TRBJ1-2	-	TGCGCCAGCAGCCAAGATCTAGTCCCCACAGGGAGCAACTACTATGGCTACACCTTC	CASSQDLVPTGSNYYGYTF
TRBV9	few	TRBJ2-2	-	TGTGCCAGCAGCCCTCTTCCGGCGCTCTGGGAGCTGTTTTTT	CASSPLPALWELFF
TRBV19	-	TRBJ2-6	-	TGTGCCAGTAGTATCCGTTCTGGGGCCAACGTCCTGACTTTC	CASSIRSGANVLTF
TRBV2	few	TRBJ1-5	-	TGTGCCAGCAGTGAAGCACACAGGGATCAGCCCCAGCATTTT	CASSEAHRDQPQHF
TRBV30	-	TRBJ1-6	TRBD1	TGTGCCTGGAGTCTCCGGGACAGGGGGCTGGAATCACCCCTCCACTTT	CAWSLRDRGLESPLHF